The present TCR beta chain was sequenced within a study of T cell responses to AZD1222 COVID-19 vaccine. The study's findings and limits: Spike-specific TCR depth and breadth grew after two AZD1222 doses.

Profiled with immunoSEQ multiplex PCR; TCRdb holds only in-frame clones, not every one. The sample holds about 85,000 clones; approximately 90% are singletons and the top ten take 2.2%. A word on this clone: Antigen: not known.

This CDR3 is built from 16 residues. V lost 5 bases and J lost 10; bases outside the gene matches: 10. From germline, CDR1 is MNHEY and CDR2 SMNVEV (reference sequence). V is TRBV27 and J is TRBJ1-6, with 11 nucleotides matching TRBD1. The TCR comes from an adult in good health. Source: peripheral blood, taken on day 0 of AZD1222 vaccination. This chain's CDR3 is CASSPRTGGATSPLHF. The CDR3 nucleotides are TGTGCCAGCAGTCCCCGGACAGGGGGCGCTACGTCACCCCTCCACTTT.